The clone carrying this TCR beta chain was recorded once. Its cognate antigen is unknown. V lost 6 bases and J 1 base, leaving 8 bases between the germline ends. Germline CDR1 and CDR2: MNHEY and SMNVEV (reference sequence). The CDR3 sequence is 13 residues long. Each CDR3 protein is one row after TCRdb ran MiXCR on the reads. The table records approximately 150,000 distinct CDR3 sequences, 20% to 25% of them present only once. This record belongs to a study of T cell repertoires in cytomegalovirus infection. On the study more broadly: Public TCR beta signatures marked donors with CMV infection and the matching HLA. Findings and caveats of the study: Adding up the frequency of public TCR beta families identified people who carried CMV plus the relevant HLA. The ex vivo response was dominated by HLA-C-restricted CMV-specific TCR beta clonotypes.

The sequenced sample was CD8+ T cells from cultured PBMCs, obtained from culture after CMV antigen stimulation. This sequence joins TRBV27 and TRBJ2-3; D not certain. The TCR comes from a human donor in good health (CMV status not recorded). Some clones in this sample may be carry-over from other donors' samples. CDR3 in amino acids: CASRILGTDTQYF. CDR3 bases: TGTGCCAGCAGAATCCTAGGCACAGATACGCAGTATTTT.